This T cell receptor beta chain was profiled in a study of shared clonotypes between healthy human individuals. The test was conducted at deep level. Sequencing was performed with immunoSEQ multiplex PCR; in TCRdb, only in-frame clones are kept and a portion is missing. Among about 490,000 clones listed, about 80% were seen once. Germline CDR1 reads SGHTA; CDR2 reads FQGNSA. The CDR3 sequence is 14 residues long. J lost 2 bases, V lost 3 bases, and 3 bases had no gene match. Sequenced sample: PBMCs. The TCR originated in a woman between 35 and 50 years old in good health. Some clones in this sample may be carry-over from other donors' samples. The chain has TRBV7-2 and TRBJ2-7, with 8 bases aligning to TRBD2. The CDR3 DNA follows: TGTGCCAGCAGCTTCGGGACTAGAGCCTACGAGCAGTACTTC. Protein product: CASSFGTRAYEQYF.